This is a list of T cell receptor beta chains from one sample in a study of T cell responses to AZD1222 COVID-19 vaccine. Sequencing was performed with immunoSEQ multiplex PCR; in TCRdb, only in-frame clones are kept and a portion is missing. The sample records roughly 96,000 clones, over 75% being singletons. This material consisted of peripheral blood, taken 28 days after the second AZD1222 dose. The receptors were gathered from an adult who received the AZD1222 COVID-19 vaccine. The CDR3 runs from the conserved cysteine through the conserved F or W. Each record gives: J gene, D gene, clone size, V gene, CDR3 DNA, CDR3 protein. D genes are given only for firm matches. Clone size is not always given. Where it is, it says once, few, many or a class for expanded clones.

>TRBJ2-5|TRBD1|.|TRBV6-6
TGTGCCAGCAGTTACTCCAGGGGGCTAGAGACCCAGTACTTC
CASSYSRGLETQYF
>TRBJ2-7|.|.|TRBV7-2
TGTGCCAGCAGCTCCCAGGCGGCAGCGGGCCACGAGCAGTACTTC
CASSSQAAAGHEQYF
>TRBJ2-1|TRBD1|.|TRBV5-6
TGTGCCAGCAGCGGTGGGACAGCGTACAATGAGCAGTTCTTC
CASSGGTAYNEQFF
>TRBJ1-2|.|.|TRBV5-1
TGCGCCAGTCCGATTGGACGGGTCTATGGCTACACCTTC
CASPIGRVYGYTF
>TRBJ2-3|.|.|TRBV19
TGTGCCAGTAGAACCGGGACCGGCACAGATACGCAGTATTTT
CASRTGTGTDTQYF
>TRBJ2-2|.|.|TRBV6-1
TGTGCCAGCAGTGAGATACAGAACACCGGGGAGCTGTTTTTT
CASSEIQNTGELFF
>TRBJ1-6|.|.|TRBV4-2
TGTGCCAGCAGCCATCCCCGGGGACCTCTTTCGCCCCTCCACTTT
CASSHPRGPLSPLHF
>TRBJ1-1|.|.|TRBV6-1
TGTGCCAGCAGTGAATTTGGGCTGGTGAACACTGAAGCTTTCTTT
CASSEFGLVNTEAFF
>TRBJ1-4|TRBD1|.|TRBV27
TGTGCCAGCAGTTGGACAGGGGCGACTAATGAAAAACTGTTTTTT
CASSWTGATNEKLFF
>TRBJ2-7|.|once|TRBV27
TGTGCCAGCAGTTTATCGCCGGGAAACCCCTACGAGCAGTACTTC
CASSLSPGNPYEQYF
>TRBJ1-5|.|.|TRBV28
TGTGCCATGGGCCGGCCGGGCCAAGATCAGCCCCAGCATTTT
CAMGRPGQDQPQHF
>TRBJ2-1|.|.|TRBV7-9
TGTGCCAGCAGCTTTAGACTGGGTAGCGGCTCCTACAATGAGCAGTTCTTC
CASSFRLGSGSYNEQFF
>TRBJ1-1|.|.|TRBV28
TGTGCCAGCAGTTTATCGTCACAGGGCACTGAAGCTTTCTTT
CASSLSSQGTEAFF
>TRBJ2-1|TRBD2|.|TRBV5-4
TGTGCCAGCAGCTTGGGACTAGCGGGGACCAATGAGCAGTTCTTC
CASSLGLAGTNEQFF
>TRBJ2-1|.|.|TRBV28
TGTGCCAGCACTTCCAACCAGGGTCAGTTCTTC
CASTSNQGQFF